Below are 4 T cell receptor beta chains sequenced from a single sample in a study of cytomegalovirus exposure and HLA in healthy donors (dated by TCRdb to the late 2010s). Library preparation used the immunoSEQ multiplex PCR assay. For the multiplex PCR, a mixture combining 60 forward primers for TCR Vbeta segments and 13 reverse primers for TCR Jbeta segments was used. In its TCRdb copy, this immuneACCESS table keeps in-frame sequences only and misses some clones. Where compared with another copy, unresolved V genes explain less than half of these, and the others have no known cause. The sample has around 100,000 clones on record. The ten biggest clones cover under 0.7% of the sample. Sample: PBMCs. The receptors shown here come from a man aged 45-65 years in good health and CMV-seronegative.

The chain carries TRBV7-2 and TRBJ1-1; D not resolved. From germline, CDR1 is SGHTA and CDR2 FQGNSA. Deletions cut 3 bases from V and 4 bases from J, with 12 bases between. The CDR3 is made up of 14 amino acids. The CDR3: CASSFLVASTEAFF. The CDR3 nucleotides are TGTGCCAGCAGCTTTCTGGTTGCGAGCACTGAAGCTTTCTTT.

J is TRBJ1-2 and V is TRBV11-2, with 7 bases that match TRBD1. Losses at the gene ends were 7 bases for V and 2 bases for J; bases not matched to a gene: 7. This CDR3 has 14 residues. From germline, CDR1 is SGHAT and CDR2 FQNNGV. CDR3: CASTGTGQNYGYTF. CDR3 bases: TGTGCCAGCACCGGGACGGGACAGAACTATGGCTACACCTTC.

The V call is TRBV5-4, the J call TRBJ2-1; 12 nucleotides match TRBD2. CDR3 length: 15 amino acids. Germline V gives CDR1 SGHNT, CDR2 YYREEE (reference sequence). With 3 bases clipped from V and 6 bases from J, the junction kept 4 bases outside the gene matches. As DNA, the CDR3 is TGTGCCAGCAGCTGGGGACTAGCGGGCGGCAATGAGCAGTTCTTC. Amino acid sequence: CASSWGLAGGNEQFF.

CDR3 in DNA: TGTGCCAGCAGCCCCTTCGGCGGGCAAGAGACCCAGTACTTC. This encodes CASSPFGGQETQYF. The V and J genes are TRBV7-9 and TRBJ2-5, with D perhaps TRBD2 (5 bases). The germline CDR1 and CDR2 sequences are SEHNR and FQNEAQ (reference sequence). Between the trimmed V and J ends, which lost 5 bases and 2 bases, there was a span of 12 bases. CDR3 length: 14 amino acids.